The clone carrying this T cell receptor beta chain was seen just once. Its antigen is unknown. Method: immunoSEQ multiplex PCR; TCRdb's copy keeps in-frame clones and lacks some. The table records over 70,000 clones, 75% to 90% of them present only once. This record belongs to a study of OX40 agonist ivuxolimab in advanced cancers. Whole-study results and caveats: In general, CD8+ T cells held more expanded clones than CD4+ did, on average. Antigen specificity remained undetermined for the expanded peripheral T cells.

Germline V gene sequence: CDR1 SGHRS, CDR2 YFSETQ. The CDR3 is made up of 15 amino acids. Deletions cut 1 base from V and 0 bases from J, with 7 bases between. Cycle 7 day 1, cycle 4 day 1, and baseline were the timepoints at which blood was sampled. The chain recombines TRBV5-1 with TRBJ2-2; D remains unclear. The sample in question was CD4+ or CD8+ T cells sorted from blood, obtained in a trial of the OX40 agonist ivuxolimab. The origin of this receptor is an adult with an advanced solid tumor such as melanoma, head and neck, liver or kidney cancer. The DNA for the CDR3 is TGCGCCAGCAGCTTGTTGGAATCGAACACCGGGGAGCTGTTTTTT. This sequence encodes CASSLLESNTGELFF.